Sequencing of this T cell receptor beta chain was carried out in a study of identical twins. Whole-study findings and limits: When twins shared out-of-frame alpha sequences, those sequences had excess low generation probability. Memory repertoires lacked the insertion deficit that abundant cord blood beta clonotypes showed.

CDR3 length: 15 amino acids. The junction had 6 bases not matched to a gene; V was cut back by 1 base and J by 8 bases. Germline CDR1 and CDR2: SGHRS and YFSETQ. This clonotype was recorded a few times. The antigen is undetermined. TCRdb itself ran the 5' RACE reads through MiXCR, one entry per CDR3 protein. The sample yields approximately 260,000 distinct CDR3 sequences, over 12% seen once. The TCR originated in a woman between 18 and 29 years old in good health. Sequencing used memory (CD45RO+) T cells sorted from blood. The V gene is TRBV5-1, the J gene TRBJ1-6; 7 bases agree with TRBD1. The CDR3 spells CASSLLTGTDSPLHF. CDR3 DNA: TGCGCCAGCAGCTTGCTGACAGGGACTGATTCACCCCTCCACTTT. The complete variable domain, with remaining parts taken from reference TRBV5-1 and TRBJ1-6, reads KAGVTQTPRYLIKTRGQQVTLSCSPISGHRSVSWYQQTPGQGLQFLFEYFSETQRNKGNFPGRFSGRQFSNSRSEMNVSTLELGDSALYLCASSLLTGTDSPLHFGNGTRLTVT.